What follows describes a single TCR beta chain. What it binds is unknown. This CDR3 is built from 17 residues. V shed 3 bases, J shed 0 bases, and the junction held 9 bases outside the gene matches. Germline V gene sequence: CDR1 MDHEN, CDR2 SYDVKM. The source of the sample is a study of cytomegalovirus exposure and HLA in healthy donors. Whole-study results and caveats: Among CMV-associated TCR beta chains, most appeared HLA-restricted in a later analysis.

PCR primers comprised 60 Vbeta and 13 Jbeta primers. Libraries were prepared by immunoSEQ multiplex PCR; TCRdb keeps only in-frame clonotypes and omits some of them. The table includes 150,000 to 200,000 clones, around 80% detected once. The origin of this receptor is a woman in her thirties or forties in good health and CMV-seropositive. The sequencing input was PBMCs. The genes are TRBV28 and TRBJ1-2, with 8 bases identical to TRBD1. As DNA, the CDR3 is TGTGCCAGCAGTTTCCCCCGGGACAGGTTGACTAACTATGGCTACACCTTC. Protein sequence: CASSFPRDRLTNYGYTF.